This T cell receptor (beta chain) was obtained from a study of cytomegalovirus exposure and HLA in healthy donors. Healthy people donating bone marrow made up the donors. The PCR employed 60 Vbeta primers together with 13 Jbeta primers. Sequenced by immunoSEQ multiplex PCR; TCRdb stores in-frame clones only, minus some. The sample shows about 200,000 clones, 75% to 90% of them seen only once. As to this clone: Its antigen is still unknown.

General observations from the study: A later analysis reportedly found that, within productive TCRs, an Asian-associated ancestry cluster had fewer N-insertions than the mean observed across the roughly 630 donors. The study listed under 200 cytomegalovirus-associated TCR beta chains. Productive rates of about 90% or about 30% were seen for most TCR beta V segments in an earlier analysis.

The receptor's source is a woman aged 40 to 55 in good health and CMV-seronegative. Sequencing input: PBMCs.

The CDR3 coding sequence is TGTGCCAGTAGTATAGCGGCAGGGCTTGGCTACACCTTC. It encodes CASSIAAGLGYTF. The chain employs TRBV19 and TRBJ1-2; D is perhaps TRBD1 (5 bases). This CDR3 spans 13 amino acids. Trimming pared 1 base from V and 7 bases from J, leaving 10 bases between. Germline assignment: CDR1 LNHDA and CDR2 SQIVND (reference sequence).